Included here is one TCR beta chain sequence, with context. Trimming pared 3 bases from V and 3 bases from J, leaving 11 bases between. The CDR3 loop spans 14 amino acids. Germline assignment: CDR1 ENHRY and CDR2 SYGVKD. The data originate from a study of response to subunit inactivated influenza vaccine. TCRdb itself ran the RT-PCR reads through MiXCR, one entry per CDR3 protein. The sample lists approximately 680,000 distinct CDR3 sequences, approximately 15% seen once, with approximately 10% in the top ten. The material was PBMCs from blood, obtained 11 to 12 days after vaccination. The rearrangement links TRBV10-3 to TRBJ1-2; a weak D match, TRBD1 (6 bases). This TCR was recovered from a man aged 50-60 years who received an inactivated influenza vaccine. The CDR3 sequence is CAISEQGGDYGYTF. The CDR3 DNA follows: TGTGCCATCAGTGAACAGGGAGGGGACTATGGCTACACCTTC.